One and the same sample provided the 25 T cell receptor beta chains below, sequenced in a study of cytomegalovirus exposure and HLA in healthy donors. Primers: 60 Vbeta forward and 13 Jbeta reverse. Sequencing was performed with immunoSEQ multiplex PCR; in TCRdb, only in-frame clones are kept and a portion is missing. The sample contains 150,000 to 200,000 clones, approximately 85% of which appear only once. The sample consisted of PBMCs. Receptors were obtained from a man between 18 and 29 years old in good health and CMV-seronegative.

This clone was observed a single time. This chain links TRBV5-1 with TRBJ1-2; D perhaps matches TRBD1 (5 bases). The V gene lost 0 bases and the J gene lost 0 bases, with 15 bases spanning the gap. From germline, CDR1 is SGHRS and CDR2 YFSETQ. This CDR3 region has 17 residues. The CDR3 DNA follows: TGCGCCAGCAGCTTGGAGGGGTACGCTGTCTCTAACTATGGCTACACCTTC. Protein sequence: CASSLEGYAVSNYGYTF.

Turning to this clone: In the same sample, other DNA sequences code for this CDR3. V usage is TRBV7-2 and J usage is TRBJ1-5; the match to TRBD1 covers 7 bases. CDR1 and CDR2 from the germline V gene are SGHTA and FQGNSA. The CDR3 runs 15 residues. J was trimmed by 0 bases and V by 6 bases; bases with no gene match: 5. The CDR3 loop reads CASSLQGISNQPQHF. The CDR3 DNA follows: TGTGCCAGCAGTCTACAGGGGATTAGCAATCAGCCCCAGCATTTT.

The V and J genes are TRBV5-6 and TRBJ1-6; possibly TRBD1 for D (6 bases). The V gene's germline CDR1 is SGHDT and CDR2 YYEEEE. This CDR3 has 17 amino acids. The germline V and J ends were trimmed by 4 bases and 4 bases, with 18 bases remaining between them. The CDR3: CASSQKLRGQYNSPLHF. The DNA for the CDR3 is TGTGCCAGCAGCCAAAAACTACGAGGACAGTATAATTCACCCCTCCACTTT. Combining the CDR3 with reference TRBV5-6 and TRBJ1-6 gives the whole variable domain DAGVTQSPTHLIKTRGQQVTLRCSPKSGHDTVSWYQQALGQGPQFIFQYYEEEERQRGNFPDRFSGHQFPNYSSELNVNALLLGDSALYLCASSQKLRGQYNSPLHFGNGTRLTVT.

V is TRBV7-2 and J is TRBJ2-7; D is unresolved. The CDR3 covers 14 residues. Per the germline V gene, CDR1 is SGHTA and CDR2 is FQGNSA. Trimming stripped 3 bases from V and 3 bases from J, with 12 bases between. CDR3 region: CASSFSPVVYEQYF. The CDR3 DNA sequence: TGTGCCAGCAGCTTTAGTCCGGTTGTCTACGAGCAGTACTTC.

Here the CDR3 DNA reads TGTGCCAGCAGTTTTCTAGTATCCAAAGAGACCCAGTACTTC. Translation: CASSFLVSKETQYF. The chain links TRBV27 to TRBJ2-5; D is undetermined. The V end was cut by 3 bases, the J end by 3 bases, with 11 bases between. Per germline, CDR1 MNHEY and CDR2 SMNVEV (reference sequence). The CDR3 is 14 amino acids.

The genes are TRBV6-5 and TRBJ1-4, with a tentative D call TRBD1 (6 bases). In germline, CDR1 is MNHEY, CDR2 SVGAGI. The CDR3 has 13 residues. V lost 6 bases, J lost 16 bases, and 21 bases lay in between. This chain's CDR3 is CASRQPGQASEFF. The DNA of the CDR3 is TGTGCCAGCAGACAACCGGGACAAGCCTCGGAGTTTTTT.

V usage is TRBV5-6 and J usage is TRBJ2-7, with D tentatively TRBD1 (8 bases). Between the trimmed V and J ends, which lost 4 bases and 3 bases, there was a span of 17 bases. The CDR3 loop spans 15 amino acids. Germline CDR1 and CDR2: SGHDT and YYEEEE. CDR3 nucleotides: TGTGCCAGCAGCCTAGGACAGGGAGGGGGCTACGAGCAGTACTTC. This sequence encodes CASSLGQGGGYEQYF.

This clone turned up a few times. Other DNA sequences in the same sample also yield this CDR3. V is TRBV4-3 and J is TRBJ2-1; 8 nucleotides match TRBD2. The germline CDR1 and CDR2 sequences are LGHNA and YSLEER. Trimming cost V 4 bases and J 9 bases; bases outside gene matches: 11. The CDR3 has 15 amino acids. As DNA, the CDR3 is TGCGCCAGCAGCCTTGGACTAGCATTGCCTCTTGAGCAGTTCTTC. Residues: CASSLGLALPLEQFF.

V gene TRBV9 combines with J gene TRBJ2-2; D remains unclear. This CDR3 is built from 15 residues. V lost 2 bases and J lost 4, with 12 bases in between. From germline, CDR1 is SGDLS and CDR2 YYNGEE. The CDR3 here is CASSVGLTGTGELFF. Here the CDR3 DNA reads TGTGCCAGCAGCGTCGGGTTGACTGGCACCGGGGAGCTGTTTTTT.

The gene calls are TRBV19 and TRBJ2-5; TRBD2 matches 12 bases. This CDR3 spans 16 amino acids. The V gene end was trimmed by 6 bases and the J gene end by 4 bases; junction bases not matched to a gene: 9. From germline, CDR1 is LNHDA and CDR2 SQIVND (reference sequence). CDR3 sequence: CASSHELAGGRETQYF. The CDR3 nucleotides read TGTGCCAGTAGCCACGAACTAGCGGGGGGTCGAGAGACCCAGTACTTC. The complete variable domain, with remaining parts taken from reference TRBV19 and TRBJ2-5, reads DGGITQSPKYLFRKEGQNVTLSCEQNLNHDAMYWYRQDPGQGLRLIYYSQIVNDFQKGDIAEGYSVSREKKESFPLTVTSAQKNPTAFYLCASSHELAGGRETQYFGPGTRLLVL.

This chain links TRBV23-1 with TRBJ1-2, with D unresolved. TRBV23-1 carries the ORF label, with uncertain function. This CDR3 has 13 amino acids. V lost 8 bases to trimming and J lost 9 bases, with 19 bases between them. CDR3 in DNA: TGCGCCAGCCCCGAACCCGGGTATCGTAGCTACACCTTC. Translation: CASPEPGYRSYTF.

The chain has TRBV7-3 and TRBJ2-1, with 9 bases that match TRBD2. The J segment lost 0 bases and the V segment lost 5 bases, leaving 17 bases of the junction unmatched. The CDR3 has 20 amino acids. Germline V gives CDR1 SGHTA, CDR2 FQGTGA. The CDR3 is CASSPTGTSQLGSSYNEQFF. The DNA of the CDR3 is TGTGCCAGCAGCCCCACCGGGACTAGCCAGTTGGGGAGCTCCTACAATGAGCAGTTCTTC.

Here the CDR3 DNA reads TGTGCCAGCTCACCACCTACAGGGAGTATTCAGTACTTC. This gives the protein CASSPPTGSIQYF. This sequence joins TRBV18 and TRBJ2-4; D perhaps matches TRBD1 (6 bases). Trimming took off 0 bases at V and 10 bases at J, with 10 bases between the two ends. Germline CDR1 reads KGHSH; CDR2 reads LQKENI. The CDR3 extends over 13 amino acids.

The chain carries TRBV7-9 and TRBJ2-7; D may be TRBD1 (5 bases). V was cut by 5 bases and J by 6 bases, with 11 bases left in between. Per germline, CDR1 SEHNR and CDR2 FQNEAQ (reference sequence). CDR3 length equals 12 residues. CDR3 amino acids: CASSHSGFEQYF. As DNA, the CDR3 is TGTGCCAGCAGCCATTCAGGGTTCGAGCAGTACTTC.

V and J are TRBV4-3 and TRBJ2-5, with 12 bases lining up with TRBD1. The DNA end favors TRBJ2-7, so the J call may be wrong. The CDR3 is 15 amino acids. Germline V gene sequence: CDR1 LGHNA, CDR2 YSLEER. The CDR3 here is CASSHGDRGLGEQYF. The CDR3 DNA sequence: TGCGCCAGCAGCCATGGGGACAGGGGGCTCGGCGAGCAGTACTTC.

This clone was seen a handful of times. The genes are TRBV14 and TRBJ2-1; D is possibly TRBD2 (6 bases). Trimming pared 4 bases from V and 8 bases from J, leaving 21 bases between. The CDR3 totals 16 residues. Per germline, CDR1 SGHDN and CDR2 FVKESK. In DNA, the CDR3 is TGTGCCAGCAGCCCGTCCTCGACTAGGGTTAGCGATGAGCAGTTCTTC. Translation: CASSPSSTRVSDEQFF.

V gene TRBV5-1 combines with J gene TRBJ1-2, with D perhaps TRBD1 (5 bases). Germline V gene data show CDR1 as SGHRS and CDR2 as YFSETQ. CDR3 length: 17 amino acids. The V and J ends lost 0 bases and 0 bases respectively, with 15 bases between them. The CDR3 is CASSLVGAMNPNYGYTF. CDR3 sequence (DNA): TGCGCCAGCAGCTTGGTTGGGGCCATGAATCCTAACTATGGCTACACCTTC. The full variable domain, in which reference TRBV5-1 and TRBJ1-2 provide the parts outside the CDR3, is KAGVTQTPRYLIKTRGQQVTLSCSPISGHRSVSWYQQTPGQGLQFLFEYFSETQRNKGNFPGRFSGRQFSNSRSEMNVSTLELGDSALYLCASSLVGAMNPNYGYTFGSGTRLTVV.

The CDR3 here is CASGGGPIAGQENTGELFF. The CDR3 DNA is TGTGCTAGTGGTGGGGGCCCAATTGCTGGACAGGAGAACACCGGGGAGCTGTTTTTT. V gene TRBV12-5 combines with J gene TRBJ2-2; 7 positions agree with TRBD1. Germline V lookup: CDR1 LGHNT, CDR2 FRNRAP. The CDR3 runs 19 residues. Trimming removed 5 bases from V and 1 base from J; junction bases left unmatched: 16.

The chain employs TRBV18 and TRBJ1-1; TRBD1 might be the D (5 bases). Trimming took 3 bases from V and 3 from J, leaving 11 bases between them. This CDR3 spans 14 amino acids. Per germline, CDR1 KGHSH and CDR2 LQKENI. The CDR3 region is CASSPDGGDTEAFF. DNA for the CDR3: TGTGCCAGCTCACCGGACGGGGGGGACACTGAAGCTTTCTTT.

The rearrangement joins TRBV6-1 to TRBJ2-5; TRBD1 matches 11 bases. V lost 11 bases to trimming and J lost 0 bases; unmatched junction nucleotides: 5. Germline lookup yields CDR1 MNHNS and CDR2 SASEGT. The CDR3 length is 14 residues. CDR3 nucleotides: TGTGCCGCCCGGGACAGGGGGTACCAAGAGACCCAGTACTTC. This translates into CAARDRGYQETQYF.

The chain uses TRBV7-6 and TRBJ1-5; TRBD1 might be the D (6 bases). The length of the CDR3 is 13 residues. The germline V and J ends were trimmed by 4 bases and 8 bases, with 12 bases remaining between them. Germline lookup yields CDR1 SGHVS and CDR2 FNYEAQ. The CDR3 region is CASSSTTGKPQHF. DNA for the CDR3: TGTGCCAGCAGCTCAACTACAGGGAAGCCCCAGCATTTT. Supplemented by reference TRBV7-6 and TRBJ1-5, the full variable domain reads GAGVSQSPRYKVTKRGQDVALRCDPISGHVSLYWYRQALGQGPEFLTYFNYEAQQDKSGLPNDRFSAERPEGSISTLTIQRTEQRDSAMYRCASSSTTGKPQHFGDGTRLSIL.

V gene TRBV5-1 combines with J gene TRBJ2-2, with a tentative D call TRBD1 (6 bases). The CDR3 spans 15 residues. Germline CDR1 and CDR2: SGHRS and YFSETQ. V shed 4 bases and J shed 5 bases, with 15 bases lying between them. The CDR3 here is CASSPATGLTGELFF. The CDR3 nucleotides are TGCGCCAGCAGCCCTGCGACAGGATTAACCGGGGAGCTGTTTTTT.

This clone has a single count. The gene calls are TRBV6-5 and TRBJ2-7; 7 bases are a match to TRBD1. J was trimmed by 3 bases and V by 4 bases; bases with no gene match: 9. The V gene's germline CDR1 is MNHEY and CDR2 SVGAGI. This CDR3 spans 15 amino acids. This CDR3 is CASSSLGTVNYEQYF. The CDR3 DNA reads TGTGCCAGCAGTTCACTAGGGACAGTAAACTACGAGCAGTACTTC.

This sequence joins TRBV27 and TRBJ2-1; D may be TRBD1 (7 bases). The CDR3 spans 16 residues. Trimming pared 6 bases from V and 0 bases from J, leaving 15 bases between. The germline CDR1 and CDR2 sequences are MNHEY and SMNVEV (reference sequence). CDR3 loop: CASRKSGGGSYNEQFF. CDR3 in DNA: TGTGCCAGCAGGAAGTCAGGGGGAGGCTCCTACAATGAGCAGTTCTTC.

The chain links TRBV18 to TRBJ2-7; 7 bases align to TRBD1. The CDR3 length is 16 residues. Per the germline V gene, CDR1 is KGHSH and CDR2 is LQKENI. Losses at the gene ends were 1 base for V and 6 bases for J; bases not matched to a gene: 12. The CDR3 sequence is CASSPLIGQDRTEQYF. The CDR3, as DNA: TGTGCCAGCTCACCACTTATTGGACAGGACCGTACCGAGCAGTACTTC.